Each of the 20 T cell receptor beta chains below was sequenced from the same sample in a study of blood T cell repertoires in COVID-19. The data were produced by immunoSEQ multiplex PCR, yet TCRdb's version contains in-frame clones alone and is incomplete. The sample has approximately 49,000 clones, around 68% seen once; the top ten hold about 9%. Input material: peripheral blood. The receptors originated from a woman in her 70s with acute or convalescent COVID-19.

The sample holds many counts of this clone. The V call is TRBV10-3, the J call TRBJ1-1, with D possibly being TRBD1 (5 bases). V dropped 8 bases and J dropped 1 base, with 14 bases sitting between them. Germline CDR1 ENHRY, CDR2 SYGVKD. This CDR3 comprises 14 residues. The CDR3 nucleotides read TGTGCCATCGGAGCTTCTAGGGGGAACACTGAAGCTTTCTTT. It codes for CAIGASRGNTEAFF.

This clone was found a few times. The chain is built from TRBV21-1 and TRBJ2-5; TRBD1, the D gene given by the table, was not confirmed from the DNA. TRBV21-1 is classified as a pseudogene. This CDR3 is 16 amino acids long. CDR3 protein: CASSKVGQNFVRTQYF. The CDR3, as DNA: TGTGCCAGCAGCAAAGTGGGACAGAACTTCGTGAGGACCCAGTACTTC.

This chain uses TRBV6-5 with TRBJ2-2; no definite D call. The germline V gene encodes CDR1 MNHEY and CDR2 SVGAGI. The V end was cut by 7 bases, the J end by 3 bases, with 12 bases between. This CDR3 region has 14 residues. CDR3 loop: CASTPEYHTGELFF. The CDR3 DNA is TGTGCCAGCACCCCGGAGTATCACACCGGGGAGCTGTTTTTT.

The genes are TRBV7-2 and TRBJ1-4; possible D gene TRBD1, 5 bases. V gave up 0 bases and J gave up 4 bases, with 6 bases separating them. Looked up from germline, CDR1 is SGHTA and CDR2 is FQGNSA. CDR3 size: 14 residues. For the CDR3, the DNA is TGTGCCAGCAGCTTAGCAGGGGTTAATGAAAAACTGTTTTTT. Translating it yields CASSLAGVNEKLFF.

V and J are TRBV6-5 and TRBJ1-1; maybe TRBD1 (6 bases). CDR3 size: 15 residues. The germline CDR1 and CDR2 sequences are MNHEY and SVGAGI. The V end lost 2 bases, the J end lost 6 bases, and 16 bases lay between the germline ends. Here the CDR3 DNA reads TGTGCCAGCAGTTACGACTACAACAGGGCTTCTGAAGCTTTCTTT. Protein: CASSYDYNRASEAFF.

This clone was picked up one time. The genes are TRBV10-2 and TRBJ1-1; TRBD1 matches at 7 bases. The junction had 0 bases not matched to a gene; V was cut back by 2 bases and J by 3 bases. CDR3 length: 13 amino acids. Germline lookup yields CDR1 WSHSY and CDR2 SAAADI. CDR3 sequence: CASSEDRDTEAFF. CDR3 in DNA: TGCGCCAGCAGTGAGGACAGGGACACTGAAGCTTTCTTT.

The gene calls are TRBV5-7 and TRBJ2-7, with 8 nucleotides matching TRBD1. TRBV5-7 is placed among ORFs of uncertain function. V was pared by 0 bases and J by 1 base, with 9 bases of the junction left unmatched. The CDR3 consists of 17 residues. The DNA of the CDR3 is TGTGCCAGCAGCTTGGGGTCCGCCGGGACAGGTTCCTACGAGCAGTACTTC. It codes for CASSLGSAGTGSYEQYF.

The chain couples TRBV7-2 to TRBJ2-5; D possibly corresponds to TRBD2 (6 bases). The CDR3 has 16 residues. Per germline, CDR1 SGHTA and CDR2 FQGNSA. Deletions cut 1 base from V and 1 base from J, with 13 bases between. CDR3: CASSLGSLGSQETQYF. The CDR3 coding sequence is TGTGCCAGCAGCTTAGGATCTCTCGGGAGCCAAGAGACCCAGTACTTC.

This clone was counted a few times. This chain joins TRBV6-1 and TRBJ1-5; 10 bases fit TRBD1. Germline-derived CDR1 and CDR2 are MNHNS and SASEGT. The CDR3 is 16 residues long. The trim removed 1 base at V and 2 bases at J, leaving 2 bases unmatched. Here the CDR3 reads CASSEGQGAGNQPQHF. The DNA for the CDR3 is TGTGCCAGCAGTGAAGGACAGGGGGCTGGCAATCAGCCCCAGCATTTT.

V and J are TRBV5-5 and TRBJ2-3; tentative D call: TRBD1 (6 bases). With 0 bases removed from V and 5 bases from J, the gap between germline ends came to 10 bases. The CDR3 is 14 amino acids. Germline V lookup: CDR1 SGHKS, CDR2 YYEKEE (reference sequence). The CDR3 DNA sequence: TGTGCCAGCAGCTTGGCAGGGGTTGGAGATACGCAGTATTTT. The encoded protein is CASSLAGVGDTQYF.

This clone is labeled medium-sized. The chain recombines TRBV19 with TRBJ1-1; D unresolved. The CDR3 is 13 residues long. The germline V and J ends were trimmed by 5 bases and 0 bases, with 7 bases remaining between them. From germline, CDR1 is LNHDA and CDR2 SQIVND (reference sequence). DNA for the CDR3: TGTGCCAGTAGTTACACCATGAACACTGAAGCTTTCTTT. This sequence encodes CASSYTMNTEAFF.

The chain carries TRBV10-2 and TRBJ1-5; D not resolved. Trimming took off 6 bases at V and 4 bases at J, with 13 bases between the two ends. The CDR3 extends over 14 amino acids. Germline-derived CDR1 and CDR2 are WSHSY and SAAADI. In DNA, the CDR3 is TGCGCCAGCAGAGATAGCGGGGATAATCAGCCCCAGCATTTT. Protein: CASRDSGDNQPQHF.

The chain carries TRBV28 and TRBJ1-2, with TRBD1 as a possible D gene (6 bases). There are 15 residues in the CDR3. Trimming shortened V by 8 bases and J by 1 base, and 17 bases separated the two germline ends. Germline CDR1 and CDR2: MDHEN and SYDVKM. The DNA for the CDR3 is TGTGCCAGCGGCGGGGGCGCAGACTATAACTATGGCTACACCTTC. This encodes CASGGGADYNYGYTF.

This clone was observed a handful of times. This chain links TRBV7-9 with TRBJ1-4, with a weak D call TRBD1 (6 bases). Looked up from germline, CDR1 is SEHNR and CDR2 is FQNEAQ (reference sequence). This CDR3 contains 16 residues. V lost 0 bases and J lost 8, with 16 bases in between. CDR3 bases: TGTGCCAGCAGCTTAGCGCCCGGGGGGCGAGGCGAAAAACTGTTTTTT. Amino acids: CASSLAPGGRGEKLFF.

J is TRBJ2-7 and V is TRBV7-9; 7 bases map to TRBD1. The CDR3 runs 13 residues. Losses at the gene ends were 5 bases for V and 6 bases for J; bases not matched to a gene: 7. In germline, CDR1 is SEHNR, CDR2 FQNEAQ (reference sequence). DNA of the CDR3: TGTGCCAGCAGCACCGGGACAGAGGTCGAGCAGTACTTC. Protein: CASSTGTEVEQYF.

This clone has more than one count but fewer than ten. The chain combines TRBV19 with TRBJ2-2, with D tentatively TRBD2 (7 bases). Germline CDR1 and CDR2: LNHDA and SQIVND (reference sequence). V lost 7 bases and J lost 7, with 22 bases in between. CDR3 length equals 16 residues. CDR3 sequence reads: CASTHRRGGVFGELFF. DNA for the CDR3: TGTGCCAGTACCCATAGAAGGGGGGGCGTCTTCGGGGAGCTGTTTTTT.

J is TRBJ2-7 and V is TRBV11-2, with 9 nucleotides matching TRBD1. The CDR3 consists of 13 residues. Trimming removed 7 bases from V and 1 base from J; junction bases left unmatched: 2. Germline V lookup: CDR1 SGHAT, CDR2 FQNNGV. The CDR3 is CASNDRGSYEQYF. The CDR3 coding sequence is TGTGCCAGCAACGACAGGGGGTCCTACGAGCAGTACTTC. The variable domain in full, with the rest retrieved from reference TRBV11-2 and TRBJ2-7, is EAGVAQSPRYKIIEKRQSVAFWCNPISGHATLYWYQQILGQGPKLLIQFQNNGVVDDSQLPKDRFSAERLKGVDSTLKIQPAKLEDSAVYLCASNDRGSYEQYFGPGTRLTVT.

J is TRBJ1-1 and V is TRBV7-9; no reliable D call. The CDR3 runs to 16 residues. V lost 1 base and J 0 bases, leaving 12 bases between the germline ends. The germline V gene encodes CDR1 SEHNR and CDR2 FQNEAQ (reference sequence). DNA for the CDR3: TGTGCCAGCAGCTTAGGCTCAGGAAGCATGAACACTGAAGCTTTCTTT. Translation: CASSLGSGSMNTEAFF.

The rearrangement uses TRBV19 and TRBJ1-2; D remains unclear. This CDR3 contains 14 residues. Germline CDR1 LNHDA, CDR2 SQIVND (reference sequence). Trimming left V 1 base short and J 0 bases short, with 6 bases between. This chain's CDR3 is CASSIGPSNYGYTF. Written as DNA, the CDR3 is TGTGCCAGTAGTATAGGGCCATCTAACTATGGCTACACCTTC. The variable domain in full, with the rest retrieved from reference TRBV19 and TRBJ1-2, is DGGITQSPKYLFRKEGQNVTLSCEQNLNHDAMYWYRQDPGQGLRLIYYSQIVNDFQKGDIAEGYSVSREKKESFPLTVTSAQKNPTAFYLCASSIGPSNYGYTFGSGTRLTVV.

CDR3 loop: CASSPYGTGGLAGASYEQYF. For the CDR3, the DNA is TGTGCCAGCTCACCTTACGGGACAGGGGGACTAGCGGGAGCCTCCTACGAGCAGTACTTC. The V call is TRBV18, the J call TRBJ2-7; TRBD2 matches 14 bases. V lost 3 bases and J lost 0; bases outside the gene matches: 13. The CDR3 length is 20 residues. Germline V gene data show CDR1 as KGHSH and CDR2 as LQKENI.